The rows below give T cell receptor beta chains drawn from one sample of a study of shared clonotypes between healthy human individuals. Assay: immunoSEQ multiplex PCR; the TCRdb copy retains only in-frame clones and omits some. The table lists about 480,000 clones, roughly 79% of them singletons, with under 15% in the top ten. The sample consisted of PBMCs. All receptors come from a woman aged 40 to 55 in good health. Some clones in this sample may be carry-over from other donors' samples. CDR3s include the opening cysteine and the closing phenylalanine or tryptophan. D genes are given only for firm matches. Only part of the rows carry a size: once, few, many, or a class if the clone is expanded.

14 - TRBJ2-2 - TRBV5-1 TGCGCCAGCAGCTTGGAGCCGAACACCGGGGAGCTGTTTTTT CASSLEPNTGELFF
15 - TRBJ1-1 - TRBV5-5 TGTGCCAGCAGCTCAACTACAGGGCGGAACACTGAAGCTTTCTTT CASSSTTGRNTEAFF
15 few TRBJ1-1 - TRBV9 TGTGCCAGCAGCCCCCCGGCGGGGTTGAACACTGAAGCTTTCTTT CASSPPAGLNTEAFF
14 - TRBJ1-5 TRBD1 TRBV5-4 TGTGCCAGCAGCTTGGACAGGGGTAATCAGCCCCAGCATTTT CASSLDRGNQPQHF
14 - TRBJ1-1 - TRBV27 TGTGCCAGCAGTGGAATCGGGCAGGGCACTGAAGCTTTCTTT CASSGIGQGTEAFF
15 - TRBJ2-6 - TRBV14 TGTGCCAGCAGCCCAATCCGCGGTGGGGCCAACGTCCTGACTTTC CASSPIRGGANVLTF
15 - TRBJ2-3 - TRBV30 TGTGCCTGGAGTGGACTAGTTACTGGCACAGATACGCAGTATTTT CAWSGLVTGTDTQYF
16 - TRBJ2-2 - TRBV2 TGTGCCAGCACCCGATCGCCTAGCGAAAACACCGGGGAGCTGTTTTTT CASTRSPSENTGELFF
14 - TRBJ2-1 - TRBV15 TGTGCCACCAGCAGAGTCGGAGCCTACAATGAGCAGTTCTTC CATSRVGAYNEQFF
17 - TRBJ2-7 TRBD2 TRBV5-6 TGTGCCAGCAGCCCTATGTCGGCTAGCGGGAGGGCGGCCGAGCAGTACTTC CASSPMSASGRAAEQYF